The clone carrying this T cell receptor (beta chain) was recorded many times. Its antigen is unidentified. This record comes from a study of identical twins. Points from the study as a whole: With abundant cord blood beta clonotypes, insertions were fewer; memory repertoires showed no such pattern.

MiXCR, applied by TCRdb to the 5' RACE reads, yields one record per CDR3 protein. Altogether some 1,700,000 distinct CDR3 sequences are present, about 30% being singletons, with the ten largest covering 0.25% to 0.3%. Sequenced input: cord blood. The clonotype originates from a newborn girl in good health.

DNA of the CDR3: TGTGCCATCAGTGACCCGGGACAGGGCACAGATACGCAGTATTTT. It is translated as CAISDPGQGTDTQYF. The gene calls are TRBV10-3 and TRBJ2-3; 8 bases map to TRBD1. The trim removed 3 bases at V and 1 base at J, leaving 3 bases unmatched. The V gene's germline CDR1 is ENHRY and CDR2 SYGVKD. The CDR3 contains 15 residues.